Listed below are T cell receptor beta chains from one sample, sequenced in a study of STAT5B mutations in CD4+ large granular lymphocyte leukemia. TCRdb keeps only in-frame clones here, not all; method: immunoSEQ multiplex PCR. The sample lists around 25,000 clones, less than 80% occurring once. The specimen sequenced was CD4+ T cells from blood buffy coats. Source of these receptors: a human donor in good health. Each CDR3 is given with its conserved first and last residue. Each record gives: V gene, J gene, clone size, CDR3 protein. Clone size is stated in some rows and not others, as once, few, many or a class when expanded.

TRBV6-1,TRBJ1-2,few,CASSEGVVGGYTF
TRBV7-8,TRBJ2-5,.,CASSFPGVQETQYF
TRBV7-2,TRBJ1-1,.,CASSGTRVMNTEAFF
TRBV5-4,TRBJ2-1,once,CASSLAGGRINEQFF
TRBV7-2,TRBJ2-7,.,CASSLSPVTYEQYF
TRBV11-3,TRBJ1-1,.,CASSSHRGANTEAFF
TRBV14,TRBJ1-3,.,CASSHNNRVRGNTIYF
TRBV6-4,TRBJ2-7,.,CASSEVPAYEQYF
TRBV7-3,TRBJ1-1,.,CASSSYTNTEAFF
TRBV7-2,TRBJ2-5,.,CASSYQRGARETQYF
TRBV9,TRBJ1-6,once,CASSVGNLNSPLHF
TRBV15,TRBJ1-1,.,CATSRARANTEAFF
TRBV2,TRBJ1-2,once,CASKFRGDYGYTF
TRBV28,TRBJ2-7,.,CASSGPLGTNSYEQYF
TRBV7-9,TRBJ2-5,.,CASMPQAGGRETQYF
TRBV6-6,TRBJ2-1,.,CASMTRGGPFVEQFF
TRBV19,TRBJ2-3,.,CASSINGRHTQYF
TRBV5-1,TRBJ2-5,once,CASSSGGGGETQYF
TRBV28,TRBJ1-2,.,CASRPPGSYGYTF
TRBV7-3,TRBJ2-7,.,CASRLPGQGSYEQYF
TRBV7-2,TRBJ1-5,few,CASSLTQGSLNQPQHF
TRBV4-1,TRBJ2-1,.,CASSHLRLYNEQFF
TRBV7-6,TRBJ1-4,.,CASSRGQGAYEKLFF
TRBV6-5,TRBJ1-5,.,CASRLDRGLNQPQHF
TRBV5-4,TRBJ1-6,.,CASSSSIWGNSPLHF
TRBV28,TRBJ1-1,.,CATTDSTTEAFF
TRBV5-5,TRBJ2-7,once,CASSAGLASYEQYF
TRBV6-5,TRBJ1-1,.,CASSYRRTGGSIAFF
TRBV10-3,TRBJ1-6,few,CAISDAGNSPLHF
TRBV7-9,TRBJ2-5,.,CASSSSSGGRRETQYF
TRBV2,TRBJ2-2,once,CASSTGALNTGELFF
TRBV2,TRBJ2-7,once,CASSVEGLRGGYEQYF
TRBV25-1,TRBJ1-5,few,CASSDRRGQGNQPQHF
TRBV7-9,TRBJ2-3,.,CASSEVRDTQYF
TRBV7-6,TRBJ2-1,.,CASSLEARGPVYNEQFF
TRBV11-3,TRBJ2-7,.,CASSRQGLSYEQYF
TRBV10-3,TRBJ1-2,few,CAISGLEANYGYTF
TRBV10-1,TRBJ2-7,few,CASSLAGGIPCWEQYF
TRBV9,TRBJ1-6,.,CASSRLGTADSPLHF
TRBV11-2,TRBJ1-5,.,CASSLGLGGQPQHF
TRBV7-2,TRBJ2-2,.,CASSLGGSAGELFF
TRBV18,TRBJ1-5,few,CASSRAGFNQPQHF
TRBV18,TRBJ2-7,.,CASSPRDIQDYEQYF
TRBV5-5,TRBJ1-1,.,CASSLGQGVITAEAFF
TRBV9,TRBJ2-7,.,CASSVTGAGGEQYF
TRBV11-2,TRBJ1-3,.,CASSPGTVFGNTIYF
TRBV9,TRBJ1-2,.,CASSPTGTGDAYGYTF
TRBV5-4,TRBJ1-1,.,CASRTGGEKGEAFF
TRBV19,TRBJ1-1,.,CASSMPFRMRNTEAFF
TRBV11-2,TRBJ2-3,.,CASANGLTLHPNTQYF
TRBV27,TRBJ1-2,.,CASSPSTQYSYGYTF
TRBV6-1,TRBJ1-1,.,CASRALAEAFF
TRBV2,TRBJ2-7,once,CASSVDLPSSYEQYF